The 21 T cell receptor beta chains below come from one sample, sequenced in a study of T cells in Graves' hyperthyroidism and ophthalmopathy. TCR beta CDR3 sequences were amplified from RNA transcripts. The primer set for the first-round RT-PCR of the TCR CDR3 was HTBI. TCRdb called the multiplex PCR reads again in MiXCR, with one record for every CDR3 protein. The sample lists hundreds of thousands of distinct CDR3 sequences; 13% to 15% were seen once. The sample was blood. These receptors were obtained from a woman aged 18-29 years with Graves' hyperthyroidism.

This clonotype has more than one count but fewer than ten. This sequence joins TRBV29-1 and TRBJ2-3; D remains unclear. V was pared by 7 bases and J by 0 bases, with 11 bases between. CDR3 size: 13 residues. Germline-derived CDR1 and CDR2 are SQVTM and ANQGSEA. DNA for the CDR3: TGCAGCGCTGCTGCGGATAGCACAGATACGCAGTATTTT. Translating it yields CSAAADSTDTQYF.

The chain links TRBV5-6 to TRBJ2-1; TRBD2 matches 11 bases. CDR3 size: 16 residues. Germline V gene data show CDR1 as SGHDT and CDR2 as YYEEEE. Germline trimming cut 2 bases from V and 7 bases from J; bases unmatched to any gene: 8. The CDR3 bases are TGTGCCAGCAGCTTTAGAACTAGCGGGAGTAGGAATGAGCAGTTCTTC. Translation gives CASSFRTSGSRNEQFF.

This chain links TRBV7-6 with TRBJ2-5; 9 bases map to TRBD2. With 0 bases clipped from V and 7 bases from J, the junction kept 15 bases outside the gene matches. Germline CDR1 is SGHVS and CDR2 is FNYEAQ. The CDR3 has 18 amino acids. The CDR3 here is CASSLAASSGGFPGTQYF. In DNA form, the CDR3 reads TGTGCCAGCAGCTTAGCGGCGTCGAGCGGGGGGTTCCCGGGGACCCAGTACTTC.

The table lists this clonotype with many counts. CDR3 nucleotides: TGTGCCAGCAGACCCGGCCGGTCCGGCTACAATGAGCAGTTCTTC. The encoded protein is CASRPGRSGYNEQFF. The V call is TRBV7-8, the J call TRBJ2-1; D gene uncertain. Germline assignment: CDR1 SGHVS and CDR2 FQNEAQ. The V and J ends lost 6 bases and 3 bases respectively, with 15 bases between them. This CDR3 spans 15 amino acids.

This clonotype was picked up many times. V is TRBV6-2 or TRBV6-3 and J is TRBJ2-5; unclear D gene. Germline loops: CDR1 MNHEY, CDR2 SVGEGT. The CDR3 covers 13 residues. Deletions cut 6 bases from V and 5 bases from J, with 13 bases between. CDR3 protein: CASSKTEHETQYF. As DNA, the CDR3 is TGTGCCAGCAGCAAGACCGAGCACGAGACCCAGTACTTC.

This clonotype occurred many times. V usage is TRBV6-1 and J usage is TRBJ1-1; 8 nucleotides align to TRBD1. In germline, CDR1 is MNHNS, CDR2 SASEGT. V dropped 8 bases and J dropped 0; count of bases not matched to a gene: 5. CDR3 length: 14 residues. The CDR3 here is CASRRQGLNTEAFF. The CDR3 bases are TGTGCCAGCCGGCGACAGGGGTTGAACACTGAAGCTTTCTTT.

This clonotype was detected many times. CDR3 loop: CSARQGARYNEQFF. The CDR3 region has the DNA TGCAGTGCACGACAGGGGGCGCGTTACAATGAGCAGTTCTTC. The chain carries TRBV20-1 and TRBJ2-1; 10 nucleotides match TRBD1. The CDR3 contains 14 residues. The germline V gene encodes CDR1 DFQATT and CDR2 SNEGSKA (reference sequence). The J segment lost 4 bases and the V segment lost 6 bases, leaving 6 bases of the junction unmatched.

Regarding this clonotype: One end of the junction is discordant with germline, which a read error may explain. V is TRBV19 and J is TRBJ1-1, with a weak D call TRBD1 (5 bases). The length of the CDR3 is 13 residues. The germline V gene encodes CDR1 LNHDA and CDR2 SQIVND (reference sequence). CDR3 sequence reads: CASSMGPNAEAFF. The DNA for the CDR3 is TGTGCCAGTAGTATGGGGCCGAACGCTGAAGCTTTCTTT.

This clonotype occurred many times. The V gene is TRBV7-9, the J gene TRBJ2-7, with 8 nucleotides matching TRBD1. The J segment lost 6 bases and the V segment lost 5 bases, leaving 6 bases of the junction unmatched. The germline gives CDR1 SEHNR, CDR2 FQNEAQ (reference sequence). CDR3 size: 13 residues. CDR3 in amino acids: CASSRTGLIEQYF. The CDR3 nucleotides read TGTGCCAGCAGCCGGACAGGGCTTATCGAGCAGTACTTC.

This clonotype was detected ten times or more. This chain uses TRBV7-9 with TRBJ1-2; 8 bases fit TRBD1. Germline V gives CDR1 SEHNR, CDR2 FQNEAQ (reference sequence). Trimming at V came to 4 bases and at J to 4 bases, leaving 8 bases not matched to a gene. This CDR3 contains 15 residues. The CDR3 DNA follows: TGTGCCAGCAGCTCATCGGACAGGGAGTCCTATGGCTACACCTTC. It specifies CASSSSDRESYGYTF. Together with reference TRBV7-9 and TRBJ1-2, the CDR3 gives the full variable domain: DTGVSQNPRHKITKRGQNVTFRCDPISEHNRLYWYRQTLGQGPEFLTYFQNEAQLEKSRLLSDRFSAERPKGSFSTLEIQRTEQGDSAMYLCASSSSDRESYGYTFGSGTRLTVV.

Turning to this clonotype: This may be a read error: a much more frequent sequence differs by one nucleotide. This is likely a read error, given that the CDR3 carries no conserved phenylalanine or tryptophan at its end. This chain's CDR3 is CASSLEGWETQYS. The CDR3 DNA reads as TGTGCCAGCAGCTTAGAGGGCTGGGAGACCCAGTACTCC. The V gene is TRBV11-2, the J gene TRBJ2-5; no definite D call. The V and J ends lost 0 bases and 5 bases respectively, with 7 bases between them. This CDR3 spans 13 amino acids. Germline lookup yields CDR1 SGHAT and CDR2 FQNNGV.

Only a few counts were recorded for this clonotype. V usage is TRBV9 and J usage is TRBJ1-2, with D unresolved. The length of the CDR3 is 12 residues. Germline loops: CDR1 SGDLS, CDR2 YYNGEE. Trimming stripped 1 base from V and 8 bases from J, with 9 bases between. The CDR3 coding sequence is TGTGCCAGCAGCGTACCAGGCTGGGGCTACACCTTC. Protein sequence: CASSVPGWGYTF. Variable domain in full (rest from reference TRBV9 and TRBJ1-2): DSGVTQTPKHLITATGQRVTLRCSPRSGDLSVYWYQQSLDQGLQFLIQYYNGEERAKGNILERFSAQQFPDLHSELNLSSLELGDSALYFCASSVPGWGYTFGSGTRLTVV.

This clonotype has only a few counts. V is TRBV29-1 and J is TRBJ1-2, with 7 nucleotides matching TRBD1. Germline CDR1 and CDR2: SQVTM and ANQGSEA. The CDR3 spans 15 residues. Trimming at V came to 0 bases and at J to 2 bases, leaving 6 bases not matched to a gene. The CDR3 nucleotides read TGCAGCGTTGAAGATCGGGGACAGACCAACTATGGCTACACCTTC. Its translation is CSVEDRGQTNYGYTF.

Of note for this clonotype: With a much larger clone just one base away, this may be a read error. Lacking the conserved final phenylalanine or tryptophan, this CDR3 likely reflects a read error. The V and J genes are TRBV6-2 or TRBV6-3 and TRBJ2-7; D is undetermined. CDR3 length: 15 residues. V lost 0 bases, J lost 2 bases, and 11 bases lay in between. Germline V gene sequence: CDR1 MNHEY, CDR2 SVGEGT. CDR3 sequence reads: CASSYSIVFTYEQYS. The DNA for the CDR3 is TGTGCCAGCAGTTACTCGATAGTTTTTACCTACGAGCAGTACTCC.

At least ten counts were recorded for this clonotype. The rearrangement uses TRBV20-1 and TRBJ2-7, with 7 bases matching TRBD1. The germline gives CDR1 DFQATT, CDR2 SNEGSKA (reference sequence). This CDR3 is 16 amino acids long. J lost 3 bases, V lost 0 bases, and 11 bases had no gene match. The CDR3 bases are TGCAGTGCTAGAGATGTTGGACAGGCCCTTGGCTACGAGCAGTACTTC. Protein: CSARDVGQALGYEQYF.

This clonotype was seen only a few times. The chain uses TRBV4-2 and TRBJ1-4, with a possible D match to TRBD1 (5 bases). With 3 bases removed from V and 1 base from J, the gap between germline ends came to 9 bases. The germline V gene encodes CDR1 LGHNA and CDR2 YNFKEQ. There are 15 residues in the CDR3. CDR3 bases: TGTGCCAGCAGCCAGGGGGAGGGAACTAATGAAAAACTGTTTTTT. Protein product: CASSQGEGTNEKLFF.

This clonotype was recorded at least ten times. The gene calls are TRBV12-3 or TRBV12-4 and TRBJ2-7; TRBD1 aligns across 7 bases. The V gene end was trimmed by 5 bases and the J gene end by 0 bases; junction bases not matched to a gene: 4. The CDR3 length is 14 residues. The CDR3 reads CASSRDSDSYEQYF. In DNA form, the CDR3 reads TGTGCCAGCAGTCGGGACAGCGACTCCTACGAGCAGTACTTC.

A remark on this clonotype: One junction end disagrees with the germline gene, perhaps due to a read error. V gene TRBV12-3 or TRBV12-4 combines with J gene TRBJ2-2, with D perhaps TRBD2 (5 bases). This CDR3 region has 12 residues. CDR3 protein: CASSFHTGELSF. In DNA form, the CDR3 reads TGTGCCAGCAGTTTCCACACCGGGGAGCTGTCTTTT.

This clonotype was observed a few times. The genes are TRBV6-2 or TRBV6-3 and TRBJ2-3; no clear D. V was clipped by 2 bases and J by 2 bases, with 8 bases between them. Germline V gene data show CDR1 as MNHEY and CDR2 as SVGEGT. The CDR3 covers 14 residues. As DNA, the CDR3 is TGTGCCAGCAGTTACGGAAGCTCCACAGATACGCAGTATTTT. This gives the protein CASSYGSSTDTQYF.

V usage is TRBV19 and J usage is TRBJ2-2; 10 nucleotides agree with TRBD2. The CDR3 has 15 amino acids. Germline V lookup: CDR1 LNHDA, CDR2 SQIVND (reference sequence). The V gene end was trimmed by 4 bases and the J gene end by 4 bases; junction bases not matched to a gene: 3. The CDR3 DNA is TGTGCCAGTAGTAAGGGACTAGCGTTCACCGGGGAGCTGTTTTTT. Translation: CASSKGLAFTGELFF.

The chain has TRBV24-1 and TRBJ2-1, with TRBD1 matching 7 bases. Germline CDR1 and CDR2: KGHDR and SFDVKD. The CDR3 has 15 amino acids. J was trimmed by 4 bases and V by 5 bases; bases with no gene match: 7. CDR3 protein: CATSAERTGYNEQFF. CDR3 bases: TGTGCCACCAGTGCCGAAAGGACAGGTTACAATGAGCAGTTCTTC.